This is a list of T cell receptor beta chains from one sample in a study of shared clonotypes between healthy human individuals. Only in-frame clones appear in the TCRdb table, and some are missing; sequencing was by immunoSEQ multiplex PCR. Of about 2.4 million clones in the sample, 90% to 95% are singletons; the top ten hold around 0.37%. Sequenced: naive CD4+ T cells from PBMCs. All receptors derive from a man aged 18-30 years in good health. Some clones in this sample may be carry-over from other donors' samples. The conserved cysteine and the conserved F or W are not part of the CDR3 here.

cdr3_length,v_call,j_call,cdr3_aa
13,TRBV10-1,TRBJ2-3,ASSDRTGFADTQY
13,TRBV11-3,TRBJ2-3,ASSLSGIDRDTQY
9,TRBV28,TRBJ2-5,ASSVQETQY
16,TRBV5-4,TRBJ2-2,ASSSKLGSGRNTGELF
11,TRBV19,TRBJ1-2,ASSIRGSSGYT
13,TRBV19,TRBJ1-2,ASSPPENKPQGYT
13,TRBV18,TRBJ1-2,ASSPPPQSYYGYT
11,TRBV7-9,TRBJ1-5,ASSLASGQPQH
12,TRBV18,TRBJ2-1,ASSPGYPYNEQF
15,TRBV28,TRBJ1-2,ASSLGEITGTYYGYT
13,TRBV7-7,TRBJ2-1,ASSLLRTSYNEQF
12,TRBV28,TRBJ1-5,ASSFMGSNQPQH
11,TRBV30,TRBJ2-1,AWSPRSYNEQF
13,TRBV5-4,TRBJ2-7,ASSSGTLGLYEQY
13,TRBV2,TRBJ1-1,ASSEAQGGVAVAF
13,TRBV6-5,TRBJ1-2,ASTQRTPGGWGYT
13,TRBV2,TRBJ2-3,ASNSEGGLADTQY
13,TRBV6-6,TRBJ2-7,ASSGRDGVGVEQY
12,TRBV18,TRBJ2-4,ASSGQGAKNIQY
12,TRBV7-9,TRBJ2-2,ASSFGDYPGELF
13,TRBV5-1,TRBJ2-7,ASSLEGTDPYEQY
12,TRBV29-1,TRBJ1-6,SVRGTMPNSPLH
15,TRBV4-1,TRBJ1-5,ASSQDRSRGSNQPQH
14,TRBV5-6,TRBJ1-3,ASSLGYRASGNTIY
13,TRBV5-4,TRBJ2-1,ASSLAPGLYNEQF
12,TRBV6-5,TRBJ2-7,ASSPSHGTYEQY
9,TRBV6-5,TRBJ2-3,ASLGWDTQY
13,TRBV28,TRBJ2-7,ASRLGQANPYEQY
14,TRBV7-8,TRBJ2-7,ASSLEGTAIAYEQY
12,TRBV15,TRBJ2-7,ATSKLQGLGEQY
12,TRBV18,TRBJ1-4,ASSPGTGEEKLF
11,TRBV6-6,TRBJ2-3,ASSSDSTDTQY
15,TRBV12-2,TRBJ2-1,ASRLAGPPTSYNEQF
10,TRBV28,TRBJ2-7,ASSLTGQKGY
11,TRBV28,TRBJ2-3,AVGHTSTDTQY
13,TRBV19,TRBJ2-2,ASSILSGRSGELF
13,TRBV2,TRBJ2-1,ASSLLAGDYNEQF
11,TRBV7-3,TRBJ1-4,ASSSVHNEKLF
11,TRBV30,TRBJ1-2,AWSALPGKVGT
9,TRBV28,TRBJ1-1,ASSPRGEAF
13,TRBV28,TRBJ2-5,ASNDNGRSEETQY
13,TRBV5-1,TRBJ1-1,ASSGYPGENTEAF
14,TRBV25-1,TRBJ2-3,ASSEGGRANTDTQY
14,TRBV28,TRBJ1-5,ASSLTGTSRNQPQH
14,TRBV4-2,TRBJ1-5,ASSQDSPWGDQPQH
14,TRBV4-2,TRBJ2-5,ASSLGTSGLGETQY
10,TRBV5-1,TRBJ2-7,ASSTQGYEQY
12,TRBV5-1,TRBJ2-3,ASSLSSLRDTQY
13,TRBV10-2,TRBJ2-7,ASRRSQGDLGEQY
12,TRBV6-1,TRBJ2-7,ASRRDRGGDEQY
11,TRBV6-5,TRBJ2-1,ASKRGRPNEQF